These 21 T cell receptor beta chains originate from one sample sequenced in a study of shared clonotypes between healthy human individuals. CD45RO-negative, CCR7-selected cells formed the naive CD8 fraction, which excluded terminally differentiated effector memory CD45RA+ cells. Sequenced by immunoSEQ multiplex PCR; TCRdb stores in-frame clones only, minus some. The data show fewer than 1 million clones, with just over 95% seen just once and less than 0.3% held by the top ten. Sequencing was performed on naive CD8+ T cells sorted from blood. The receptors stem from a man aged 25-40 years in good health.

This chain links TRBV29-1 with TRBJ2-5; 12 nucleotides line up with TRBD1. After removal of 6 bases from V and 5 bases from J, the junction contained 7 bases not matched to a gene. CDR1 and CDR2 (germline): SQVTM, ANQGSEA. The CDR3 spans 14 residues. The CDR3 loop is CSVAGTGGQETQYF. CDR3 nucleotides: TGCAGCGTGGCCGGGACAGGGGGCCAGGAGACCCAGTACTTC.

This CDR3 is CASRTEAYEQYF. The CDR3 DNA reads as TGTGCCAGCAGGACTGAGGCCTACGAGCAGTACTTC. The J gene is TRBJ2-7, the V gene TRBV2; D unresolved. The V gene lost 6 bases and the J gene lost 2 bases, with 8 bases spanning the gap. Germline lookup yields CDR1 SNHLY and CDR2 FYNNEI. This CDR3 is built from 12 residues.

The chain carries TRBV4-3 and TRBJ2-7; D not resolved. The CDR3 runs to 13 residues. The V and J ends lost 5 bases and 3 bases respectively, with 11 bases between them. CDR1 and CDR2 (germline): LGHNA, YSLEER. The CDR3 loop reads CASSENRNYEQYF. DNA of the CDR3: TGCGCCAGCAGCGAGAATCGAAACTACGAGCAGTACTTC.

The chain joins TRBV27 to TRBJ1-2; D is unclear. The germline V gene has CDR1 MNHEY and CDR2 SMNVEV (reference sequence). The CDR3 is made up of 14 amino acids. The V end was cut by 2 bases, the J end by 6 bases, with 13 bases between. The CDR3 loop is CASSLVGSGHGYTF. CDR3 DNA: TGTGCCAGCAGTTTAGTAGGTTCCGGGCATGGCTACACCTTC.

This chain uses TRBV27 with TRBJ2-3; tentative D call: TRBD1 (7 bases). V was clipped by 10 bases and J by 5 bases, with 13 bases between them. Germline values: CDR1 MNHEY, CDR2 SMNVEV (reference sequence). This CDR3 spans 12 amino acids. CDR3 sequence: CATRQGGDTQYF. The CDR3 DNA sequence: TGTGCCACAAGACAGGGAGGAGATACGCAGTATTTT.

The CDR3 DNA follows: TGCGCCAGCAGCCAAGATGGTCAGGGGTTAATGGGCCAGTACTTC. Translating gives CASSQDGQGLMGQYF. The chain couples TRBV4-1 to TRBJ2-5, with D possibly matching TRBD1 (6 bases). With 0 bases removed from V and 10 bases from J, the gap between germline ends came to 18 bases. This CDR3 is built from 15 residues. Per germline, CDR1 MGHRA and CDR2 YSYEKL.

The chain employs TRBV7-9 and TRBJ2-7; perhaps TRBD2 as D (5 bases). V lost 5 bases, J lost 6 bases, and 14 bases lay in between. The CDR3 runs to 13 residues. Germline V gene lookup returns CDR1 SEHNR and CDR2 FQNEAQ (reference sequence). The CDR3 here is CASSQAGGREQYF. The CDR3 bases are TGTGCCAGCAGCCAGGCAGGAGGTCGCGAGCAGTACTTC. Variable domain in full (rest from reference TRBV7-9 and TRBJ2-7): DTGVSQNPRHKITKRGQNVTFRCDPISEHNRLYWYRQTLGQGPEFLTYFQNEAQLEKSRLLSDRFSAERPKGSFSTLEIQRTEQGDSAMYLCASSQAGGREQYFGPGTRLTVT.

This CDR3 is CASSLAQIGVSAGANVLTF. The CDR3, as DNA: TGCGCCAGCAGCTTGGCCCAGATTGGGGTCTCTGCGGGGGCCAACGTCCTGACTTTC. The chain recombines TRBV5-1 with TRBJ2-6; D ambiguous. V shed 0 bases and J shed 4 bases, with 20 bases lying between them. Germline-derived CDR1 and CDR2 are SGHRS and YFSETQ. This CDR3 is 19 amino acids long. Filled out from reference TRBV5-1 and TRBJ2-6, the complete variable domain reads KAGVTQTPRYLIKTRGQQVTLSCSPISGHRSVSWYQQTPGQGLQFLFEYFSETQRNKGNFPGRFSGRQFSNSRSEMNVSTLELGDSALYLCASSLAQIGVSAGANVLTFGAGSRLTVL.

This clone turned up a few times. This chain uses TRBV28 with TRBJ2-1, with D possibly TRBD1 on 6 matching bases. The CDR3 is 14 residues long. With 7 bases removed from V and 8 bases from J, the gap between germline ends came to 18 bases. CDR1 is MDHEN, CDR2 SYDVKM, per germline. The CDR3 reads CASKVGGIFDEQFF. In nucleotides, the CDR3 is TGTGCCAGCAAGGTAGGGGGAATATTCGATGAGCAGTTCTTC.

This sequence joins TRBV7-6 and TRBJ2-5; D is unclear. Germline values: CDR1 SGHVS, CDR2 FNYEAQ. V lost 5 bases, J lost 2 bases, and 21 bases lay in between. The CDR3 is 17 amino acids. Here the CDR3 reads CASSLVAGGSIQETQYF. The CDR3, as DNA: TGTGCCAGCAGCCTCGTCGCAGGCGGTAGTATACAAGAGACCCAGTACTTC.

The CDR3 nucleotides read TGTGCCAGTAGGGAGACGGTTAGCAATCAGCCCCAGCATTTT. This codes for CASRETVSNQPQHF. V gene TRBV19 combines with J gene TRBJ1-5; D call uncertain. The germline V gene encodes CDR1 LNHDA and CDR2 SQIVND (reference sequence). This CDR3 spans 14 amino acids. V was pared by 6 bases and J by 0 bases, with 9 bases between.

This chain connects TRBV14 to TRBJ2-6, with D perhaps given as TRBD1 or TRBD2 (5 bases each). This CDR3 is 18 amino acids long. In germline, CDR1 is SGHDN, CDR2 FVKESK. Trimming took off 3 bases at V and 0 bases at J, with 15 bases between the two ends. The CDR3 here is CASSQGPGTRSGANVLTF. CDR3 bases: TGTGCCAGCAGCCAGGGTCCCGGGACGCGCTCTGGGGCCAACGTCCTGACTTTC.

V usage is TRBV7-9 and J usage is TRBJ2-2, with D perhaps matching TRBD1 or TRBD2 (5 bases each). Deletions cut 5 bases from V and 2 bases from J, with 15 bases between. Germline CDR1 reads SEHNR; CDR2 reads FQNEAQ (reference sequence). CDR3 size: 16 residues. CDR3 DNA: TGTGCCAGCAGCCCCGCTCAGGGACCTAACACCGGGGAGCTGTTTTTT. It encodes CASSPAQGPNTGELFF.

Concerning this clone: Distinct nucleotide sequences in the sample also encode this CDR3. The V and J genes are TRBV27 and TRBJ2-7; 11 bases are a match to TRBD1. The J segment lost 2 bases and the V segment lost 2 bases, leaving 2 bases of the junction unmatched. Per germline, CDR1 MNHEY and CDR2 SMNVEV (reference sequence). The CDR3 extends over 15 amino acids. The CDR3 region has the DNA TGTGCCAGCAGTTTAGGGACAGGGGGTCCCTACGAGCAGTACTTC. This sequence encodes CASSLGTGGPYEQYF.

Of note for this clone: A junction end diverges from the germline sequence, so it may reflect a read error. The CDR3 DNA follows: TGTGCTAGCAGCCTCCGGATCGGAGACTCCTACGAGCAGTACTTC. It specifies CASSLRIGDSYEQYF. This chain joins TRBV7-7 and TRBJ2-7; D is ambiguous. The germline gives CDR1 SSHAT, CDR2 FNYEAQ (reference sequence). CDR3 length: 15 residues.

The CDR3 nucleotides read TGTGCCAGCTCACAGCCTACGACAGGGGGCTTTTTTGCAGATACGCAGTATTTT. Translated: CASSQPTTGGFFADTQYF. The rearrangement uses TRBV18 and TRBJ2-3; TRBD1 aligns across 10 bases. The trim removed 4 bases at V and 4 bases at J, leaving 14 bases unmatched. Germline loops: CDR1 KGHSH, CDR2 LQKENI. The CDR3 is made up of 18 amino acids.

The chain links TRBV11-2 to TRBJ2-7; the D is unclear. CDR1 is SGHAT and CDR2 is FQNNGV in the germline V gene. The CDR3 is made up of 13 amino acids. V lost 5 bases, J lost 1 base, and 9 bases lay in between. This CDR3 reads CASSPPVSYEQYF. As DNA, the CDR3 is TGTGCCAGCAGCCCACCGGTATCCTACGAGCAGTACTTC.

A remark on this clone: Other nucleotide sequences from this sample produce the same CDR3. The V call is TRBV7-3, the J call TRBJ2-1; 7 bases align to TRBD1. Trimming cost V 4 bases and J 0 bases; bases outside gene matches: 3. The germline V gene has CDR1 SGHTA and CDR2 FQGTGA. CDR3 size: 15 residues. The CDR3 DNA is TGTGCCAGCAGCTCGACAGGGAGCTCCTACAATGAGCAGTTCTTC. This gives the protein CASSSTGSSYNEQFF.

The V gene is TRBV5-5, the J gene TRBJ2-7, with 8 positions matching TRBD2. Trimming removed 2 bases from V and 3 bases from J; junction bases left unmatched: 1. CDR3 length equals 13 residues. Germline CDR1 is SGHKS and CDR2 is YYEKEE (reference sequence). CDR3 nucleotides: TGTGCCAGCAGCTTCCGGGAGGGCTACGAGCAGTACTTC. Amino acid sequence: CASSFREGYEQYF.

The chain has TRBV30 and TRBJ2-1; D gene ambiguous. The CDR3 contains 12 residues. V shed 4 bases and J shed 4 bases, with 8 bases lying between them. Germline CDR1 GTSNPN, CDR2 SVGIG (reference sequence). The CDR3 DNA sequence: TGTGCCTGGACCCCCGTATACAATGAGCAGTTCTTC. This encodes CAWTPVYNEQFF. The full variable domain, completed using reference TRBV30 and TRBJ2-1, is SQTIHQWPATLVQPVGSPLSLECTVEGTSNPNLYWYRQAAGRGLQLLFYSVGIGQISSEVPQNLSASRPQDRQFILSSKKLLLSDSGFYLCAWTPVYNEQFFGPGTRLTVL.

As for this clone: The same CDR3 is also encoded by other DNA sequences in this sample. This chain links TRBV29-1 with TRBJ2-7; no firm D call. The CDR3 consists of 13 residues. In germline, CDR1 is SQVTM, CDR2 ANQGSEA. V dropped 0 bases and J dropped 3 bases, with 9 bases sitting between them. The CDR3 is CSVEDRVGYEQYF. The CDR3 DNA is TGCAGCGTTGAAGATAGGGTCGGCTACGAGCAGTACTTC.